Included here is one T cell receptor (beta chain) sequence, with context. Its antigen target is currently unknown. No base qualities exist here, and no much larger clone lies one base off it. Libraries were built with the immunoSEQ multiplex PCR assay. Not all clones reach the TCRdb copy of this immuneACCESS table, which keeps in-frame sequences only. Checked studies attribute under half of the gap to unresolved V genes and leave the rest unexplained. In this sample the table shows some 82,000 clones, about 93% of which occur a single time. Roughly 0.4% of the sample goes to the ten largest clones. These data come from a study of technical replicates of blood from a handful of donors (dated by TCRdb to the late 2010s). There are 16 amino acids in the CDR3, from cysteine to phenylalanine inclusive. Only the CDR3 region is kept as DNA, spanning 48 bases read in frame from base 1. Compared with germline, V lacks 6 bases and J lacks 7 bases; bases without a gene match: 14. CDR1 and CDR2 are drawn from the germline V gene: KGHSH, LQKENI.

The material sequenced was T cells isolated from PBMCs. The receptor chain draws on TRBV18 and TRBJ1-3, with TRBD1 matching 8 junction bases. The receptor comes from a human donor in good health. The CDR3 protein sequence reads: CASSAMAGGSRNTIYF. The DNA sequence is as follows: TGTGCCAGCTCGGCGATGGCAGGGGGCAGTAGGAACACCATATATTTT. Joined to the reference TRBV18 and TRBJ1-3 proteins, this CDR3 gives the full variable domain: NAGVMQNPRHLVRRRGQEARLRCSPMKGHSHVYWYRQLPEEGLKFMVYLQKENIIDESGMPKERFSAEFPKEGPSILRIQQVVRGDSAAYFCASSAMAGGSRNTIYFGEGSWLTVV.